This T cell receptor beta chain was obtained from a study of siplizumab effects on memory and regulatory T cells. Study findings and constraints: Roughly 75-95% of dividing CD4+ or CD8+ clones were without an attributable naive or memory phenotype. The apparent diversity of naive T cells exceeded that of memory cells, and naive T cells seemed to make a major contribution to the alloresponse.

About this clone: What it recognizes is unknown.

J gave up 4 bases and V 11 bases, and 7 bases lay outside the gene matches. This CDR3 has 13 amino acids. The germline V gene has CDR1 LGHNT and CDR2 FRNRAP. Around 9.6 x 10^4 TCR templates per sample were sequenced. Produced via immunoSEQ multiplex PCR; TCRdb's table is partial and in-frame only. The table records roughly 62,000 clones, approximately 93% of them present only once. This chain joins TRBV12-5 and TRBJ2-7, with 11 bases lining up with TRBD1. The material sequenced was CD8+ T cells sorted from blood. This clonotype originated in a human donor in good health. The CDR3 region has the DNA TGTGCTTCGTCGGGACAGGGGGTATACGAGCAGTACTTC. As protein: CASSGQGVYEQYF.